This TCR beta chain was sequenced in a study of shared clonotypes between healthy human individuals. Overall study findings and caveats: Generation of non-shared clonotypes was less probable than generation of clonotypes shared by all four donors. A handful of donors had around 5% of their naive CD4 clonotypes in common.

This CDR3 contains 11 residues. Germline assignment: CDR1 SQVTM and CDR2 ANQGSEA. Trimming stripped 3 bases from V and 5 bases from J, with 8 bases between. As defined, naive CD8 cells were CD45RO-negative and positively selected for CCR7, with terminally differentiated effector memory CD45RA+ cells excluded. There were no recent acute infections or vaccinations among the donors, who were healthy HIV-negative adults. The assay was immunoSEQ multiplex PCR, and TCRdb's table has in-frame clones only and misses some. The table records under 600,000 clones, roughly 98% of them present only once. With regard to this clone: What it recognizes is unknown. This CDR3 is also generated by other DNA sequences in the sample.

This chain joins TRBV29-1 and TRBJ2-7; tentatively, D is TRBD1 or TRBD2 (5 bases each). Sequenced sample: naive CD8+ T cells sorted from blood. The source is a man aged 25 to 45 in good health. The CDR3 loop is CSVDRGDEQYF. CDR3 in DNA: TGCAGCGTTGATCGAGGGGACGAGCAGTACTTC.